The present entry profiles one T cell receptor (beta chain) with its context. What it binds is unknown. Germline CDR1 and CDR2: SGHTA and FQGTGA. The V segment lost 3 bases and the J segment 7 bases; nucleotides outside the gene matches: 6. There are 15 residues in the CDR3. Sequencing was performed with immunoSEQ multiplex PCR; in TCRdb, only in-frame clones are kept and a portion is missing. The table has 120,000 to 150,000 clones, around 90% seen once. The entry originates in a study of T cell responses to AZD1222 COVID-19 vaccine. Findings and limits, study-wide: Repertoires were sampled only after the peak T cell response. Clonal diversity may have been underestimated in mostly white British donors.

The rearrangement uses TRBV7-3 and TRBJ2-2; 9 nucleotides match TRBD2. Specimen: peripheral blood, collected 28 days after the second dose of the MenACWY control vaccine. The clonotype originates from an adult who received the MenACWY meningococcal vaccine as a control. CDR3 coding DNA: TGTGCCAGCAGCTTTAATAGCGGGAGTGGCGGGGAGCTGTTTTTT. Encoded protein: CASSFNSGSGGELFF.